These T cell receptor beta chains were read from a single sample in a study of vaccination effects on CD4 cells after COVID-19. Their specific antigens are unknown. Only in-frame clones appear in the TCRdb table, and some are missing; sequencing was by immunoSEQ multiplex PCR. The table has roughly 27,000 clones, approximately 72% seen once; the top ten hold about 10%. Source: CD4+ T cells from PBMCs cultured with SARS-CoV-2 spike peptides, taken before COVID-19 vaccination. The receptors were gathered from a human donor who received a COVID-19 vaccine. Both conserved end residues are part of each CDR3. The D gene is left open where the match is weak. A clone size is listed for some rows: how often the clone was seen (once, few, many), or a class if it is expanded.

V gene,D gene,clone size,J gene,CDR3 DNA,CDR3 protein
TRBV5-4,TRBD1,few,TRBJ1-1,TGTGCCAGCAGCATAGGACAGGGAGGCACTGAAGCTTTCTTT,CASSIGQGGTEAFF
TRBV12-3/TRBV12-4,-,few,TRBJ1-2,TGTGCCAGCAGTTCTACACCCTTCAACACCTTC,CASSSTPFNTF
TRBV18,TRBD1,-,TRBJ2-1,TGTGCCAGCTCACCCGGGACAGGGCGCCCCGGTGAGCAGTTCTTC,CASSPGTGRPGEQFF
TRBV3-1/TRBV3-2,TRBD2,-,TRBJ2-7,TGTGCCAGCAGCGTCCCCGCGGGGGGCGAGCAGTACTTC,CASSVPAGGEQYF
TRBV18,TRBD1,-,TRBJ1-1,TGTGCCAGCTTCTTTGACAGGGCGAACACTGAAGCTTTCTTT,CASFFDRANTEAFF
TRBV5-4,-,few,TRBJ1-2,TGTGCCAGCAGCTTCCGGGGGCAGAACTATGGCTACACCTTC,CASSFRGQNYGYTF
TRBV3-1/TRBV3-2,-,once,TRBJ1-1,TGTGCCAGCAGCTTGACACGCAACACTGAAGCTTTCTTT,CASSLTRNTEAFF
TRBV4-1,-,-,TRBJ2-3,TGCGCCAGCAGCCAAGACGACTGGGGACCAAGCACAGATACGCAGTATTTT,CASSQDDWGPSTDTQYF
TRBV6-2/TRBV6-3,-,-,TRBJ2-7,TGTGCCAGCAGTTACTCCGACGGGAAGCGGGAGTACTTC,CASSYSDGKREYF
TRBV21-1,-,-,TRBJ2-7,TGTGCCAGCAGCAAAGTGACGGTACTAGCGGATTATAAAAGGGGATTGGGGGAGTACGAGCAGTACTTC,CASSKVTVLADYKRGLGEYEQYF
TRBV28,TRBD1,-,TRBJ1-4,TGTGCCAGCAGCACAGGGGGCAGGAATGAAAAACTGTTTTTT,CASSTGGRNEKLFF
TRBV6-6,-,-,TRBJ1-1,TGTGCCAGCAGTTACTCCAGGGGGAACACTGAAGCTTTCTTT,CASSYSRGNTEAFF
TRBV5-1,-,-,TRBJ2-5,TGCGCCAGCAGCTTGGAATTTCGGCAGGGGACGGAGACCCAGTACTTC,CASSLEFRQGTETQYF
TRBV9,TRBD2,few,TRBJ2-5,TGTGCCAGCAGCCCAGGGGCGTCTAGCGGGAGGTTGGAGACCCAGTACTTC,CASSPGASSGRLETQYF
TRBV27,TRBD1,-,TRBJ2-3,TGTGCCAGCAGTTTCGGGACAGGCACAGATACGCAGTATTTT,CASSFGTGTDTQYF
TRBV7-9,-,-,TRBJ1-4,TGTGCCAGCAGCTTAGTTGGAGCAACTAATGAAAAACTGTTTTTT,CASSLVGATNEKLFF
TRBV10-3,-,-,TRBJ1-2,TGTGCCATCAGTGGGAAGGAAGGCTATGGCTACACCTTC,CAISGKEGYGYTF
TRBV28,-,-,TRBJ2-1,TGTGCCAGCAGAACGACGGCGGCTGGCGGCGATGAGCAGTTCTTC,CASRTTAAGGDEQFF
TRBV7-8,TRBD1,-,TRBJ1-4,TGTGCCAGCAGACCATCTCGACGAGGGACAGGGGGAACTAATGAAAAACTGTTTTTT,CASRPSRRGTGGTNEKLFF
TRBV18,-,-,TRBJ2-1,TGTGCCAGCTCGCCTAAAGCGAGCTCCTACAATGAGCAGTTCTTC,CASSPKASSYNEQFF
TRBV5-1,TRBD1,-,TRBJ2-7,TGCGCCAGCAGCTTGTCAGGGGGAAGTTCCTACGAGCAGTACTTC,CASSLSGGSSYEQYF
TRBV9,-,-,TRBJ1-4,TGTGCCAGCAGCGGCCCCGGGACAAGGGAAAAACTGTTTTTT,CASSGPGTREKLFF
TRBV6-1,TRBD1,few,TRBJ1-1,TGTGCCAGCAGTGAAGCTTCGACAGGGAGAACTGAAGCTTTCTTT,CASSEASTGRTEAFF
TRBV12-5,-,-,TRBJ2-1,TGTGCTAGTGGTTTGGTCGTGCCAGCCGCCCCCTCTAACAATGAGCAGTTCTTC,CASGLVVPAAPSNNEQFF
TRBV5-5,-,once,TRBJ1-2,TGTGCCAGCAGCTTGGCATCAGGAGTTGGAGGCTACACCTTC,CASSLASGVGGYTF
TRBV27,-,few,TRBJ1-1,TGTGCCAGCAGTTTATCCAGGGCTATGGCAGCTTTCTTT,CASSLSRAMAAFF
TRBV18,TRBD1,-,TRBJ1-3,TGTGCCAGCTCACCCGGACAGGCTGGCTCTGGAAACACCATATATTTT,CASSPGQAGSGNTIYF
TRBV6-6,TRBD2,-,TRBJ2-1,TGTGCCAGCAGCCAGGGACTAGCGGGAGGCAATGAGCAGTTCTTC,CASSQGLAGGNEQFF
TRBV24-1,-,-,TRBJ1-2,TGTGCCACCAGTGATTTGATGGAAGAGTGTAAGGCTAACTATGGCTACACCTTC,CATSDLMEECKANYGYTF
TRBV29-1,-,once,TRBJ2-4,TGCAGCGTATCTTCCAGCAGGGAGGACATTCAGTACTTC,CSVSSSREDIQYF
TRBV7-6,-,few,TRBJ2-1,TGTGCCAGCAGCCGCGGACAAGGTTCCTCTTACAATGAGCAGTTCTTC,CASSRGQGSSYNEQFF
TRBV19,-,-,TRBJ2-4,TGTGCCAGTAGTATGGGTCGCAGGGCCCGAAACATTCAGTACTTC,CASSMGRRARNIQYF
TRBV5-8,TRBD1,-,TRBJ1-4,TGTGCCAGCAGCGGACGGGACAGCTATAATGAAAAACTGTTTTTT,CASSGRDSYNEKLFF
TRBV5-1,-,-,TRBJ2-1,TGCGCCAGCAGCTTACAGGGACTAAGCTCCTACAATGAGCAGTTCTTC,CASSLQGLSSYNEQFF
TRBV7-2,TRBD2,-,TRBJ2-1,TGTGCCAGCAGCTTAGCGGGCATCTCTAGCGGGAGCTCCTACAATGAGCAGTTCTTC,CASSLAGISSGSSYNEQFF
TRBV30,TRBD1,few,TRBJ1-6,TGTGCCTGGAATCGACAGGGGAGGACACCCCTCCACTTT,CAWNRQGRTPLHF
TRBV7-2,TRBD1,-,TRBJ1-1,TGTGCCAGCAGCTCGGACAGGGGTATAGCTTTCTTT,CASSSDRGIAFF
TRBV19,-,-,TRBJ1-2,TGTGCCAGTAGTAAGAGCGAAAACTATGGCTACACCTTC,CASSKSENYGYTF
TRBV19,-,-,TRBJ1-6,TGTGCCAGTAGTATACCCCGGAGCTCCTATAATTCACCCCTCCACTTT,CASSIPRSSYNSPLHF
TRBV3-1/TRBV3-2,TRBD1,once,TRBJ2-3,TGTGCCAGCAGCCAAGAGAGGACAGGGGGTACAGATACGCAGTATTTT,CASSQERTGGTDTQYF
TRBV20-1,TRBD1,-,TRBJ1-3,TGCAGTGCTCGTGCCCGGGACAGGCTTGGAAACACCATATATTTT,CSARARDRLGNTIYF
TRBV7-9,-,-,TRBJ1-1,TGTGCCAGCCACGCGTGGTCGGGGACCGAAGCTTTCTTT,CASHAWSGTEAFF